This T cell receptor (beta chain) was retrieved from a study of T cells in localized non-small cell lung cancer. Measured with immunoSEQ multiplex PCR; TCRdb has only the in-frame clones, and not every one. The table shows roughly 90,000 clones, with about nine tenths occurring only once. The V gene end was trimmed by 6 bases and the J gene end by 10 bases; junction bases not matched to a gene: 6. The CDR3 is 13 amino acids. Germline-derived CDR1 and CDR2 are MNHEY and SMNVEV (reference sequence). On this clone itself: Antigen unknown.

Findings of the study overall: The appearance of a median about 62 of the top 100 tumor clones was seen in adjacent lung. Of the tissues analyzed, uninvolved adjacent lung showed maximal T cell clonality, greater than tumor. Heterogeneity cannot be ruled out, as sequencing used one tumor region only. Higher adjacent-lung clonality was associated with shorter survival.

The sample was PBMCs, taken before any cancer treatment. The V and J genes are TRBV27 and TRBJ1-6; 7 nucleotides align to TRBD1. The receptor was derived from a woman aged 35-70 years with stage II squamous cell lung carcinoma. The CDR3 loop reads CASSQQGRSPLHF. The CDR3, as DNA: TGTGCCAGCAGCCAACAGGGGAGGTCACCCCTCCACTTT.